These 23 T cell receptor beta chains were sequenced from one sample in a study of graft-versus-host responses after intestinal transplantation. For these receptors, no antigen is known. Only in-frame clones appear in the TCRdb table, and some are missing; sequencing was by immunoSEQ multiplex PCR. The profile shows roughly 73,000 clones, around 90% of them singletons. Here the sequenced sample was unstimulated CD8+ T cells sorted from spleen or lymph node cells, taken before transplant. The source is a human donor who was the organ donor for an intestinal transplant.

This sequence joins TRBV19 and TRBJ1-1; TRBD1 aligns across 11 bases. The J segment lost 1 base and the V segment lost 2 bases, leaving 6 bases of the junction unmatched. Per germline, CDR1 LNHDA and CDR2 SQIVND (reference sequence). The CDR3 spans 17 residues. The CDR3 loop reads CASSIRGTGGKNTEAFF. In DNA form, the CDR3 reads TGTGCCAGTAGTATAAGGGGGACAGGGGGTAAGAACACTGAAGCTTTCTTT.

CDR3 residues: CASSLDPSFTEAFF. CDR3 nucleotide sequence: TGCGCCAGCAGCTTGGATCCCAGCTTCACTGAAGCTTTCTTT. This sequence joins TRBV5-1 and TRBJ1-1, with D hard to call. CDR1 is SGHRS, CDR2 YFSETQ, per germline. V was shortened by 0 bases and J by 4 bases, with 10 bases between the two germline ends. The CDR3 runs to 14 residues.

The CDR3 is CASRWTGFGTEAFF. In nucleotides, the CDR3 is TGTGCCAGCCGATGGACAGGGTTCGGGACTGAAGCTTTCTTT. The chain uses TRBV28 and TRBJ1-1; 8 bases align to TRBD1. CDR3 length: 14 residues. The J segment lost 5 bases and the V segment lost 8 bases, leaving 10 bases of the junction unmatched. Germline CDR1 is MDHEN and CDR2 is SYDVKM.

This chain connects TRBV7-6 to TRBJ2-3; no reliable D call. The CDR3 covers 14 residues. V was clipped by 1 base and J by 6 bases, with 11 bases between them. The germline V gene has CDR1 SGHVS and CDR2 FNYEAQ. The CDR3 region is CASSLVGSGDTQYF. The CDR3 DNA follows: TGTGCCAGCAGCTTAGTGGGGTCCGGGGATACGCAGTATTTT.

The chain combines TRBV4-1 with TRBJ1-4; D is ambiguous. The CDR3 length is 14 residues. Germline V gives CDR1 MGHRA, CDR2 YSYEKL. Trimming cost V 1 base and J 5 bases, with 8 bases left between them. The CDR3 DNA sequence: TGCGCCAGCAGCCAAGCCGTGGGCAATGAAAAACTGTTTTTT. Its protein is CASSQAVGNEKLFF.

This clone was seen only a few times. One end of the junction is discordant with germline, which a read error may explain. The chain is built from TRBV5-1 and TRBJ2-1; D unresolved. The V gene's germline CDR1 is SGHRS and CDR2 YFSETQ. CDR3 size: 15 residues. The CDR3 spells CASSSPASSYNEQFF. Written as DNA, the CDR3 is TGTGCCAGCAGCTCCCCAGCGAGCTCCTACAATGAGCAGTTCTTC.

The chain has TRBV5-1 and TRBJ1-1, with TRBD1 matching over 9 bases. V shed 4 bases, J shed 0 bases, and the junction held 4 bases outside the gene matches. The CDR3 is made up of 15 amino acids. Germline V gene sequence: CDR1 SGHRS, CDR2 YFSETQ. The CDR3 nucleotides are TGCGCCAGCAGCGAGGGACAGGGTTTGAACACTGAAGCTTTCTTT. Residues: CASSEGQGLNTEAFF.

The V and J genes are TRBV19 and TRBJ2-3, with 10 bases aligning to TRBD1. Trimming removed 5 bases from V and 0 bases from J; junction bases left unmatched: 8. The CDR3 sequence is 17 residues long. Per germline, CDR1 LNHDA and CDR2 SQIVND (reference sequence). The CDR3 nucleotides are TGTGCCAGTAGTTTCTCCGGGACAGGGGTTAGCACAGATACGCAGTATTTT. Residues: CASSFSGTGVSTDTQYF.

This rearrangement joins TRBV13 to TRBJ2-3; D not certain. The V gene lost 0 bases and the J gene lost 1 base, with 5 bases spanning the gap. Germline V gene data show CDR1 as PRHDT and CDR2 as FYEKMQ (reference sequence). The CDR3 runs to 14 residues. For the CDR3, the DNA is TGTGCCAGCAGCTTAGGTGTAGGCACAGATACGCAGTATTTT. Protein: CASSLGVGTDTQYF.

The J gene is TRBJ2-7, the V gene TRBV5-1; D might be TRBD1 (5 bases). CDR1 is SGHRS, CDR2 YFSETQ, per germline. CDR3 length equals 13 residues. Deletions cut 2 bases from V and 2 bases from J, with 8 bases between. The CDR3 reads CASSFRDTYEQYF. The CDR3 bases are TGCGCCAGCAGCTTCAGGGATACCTACGAGCAGTACTTC.

This clone has only a few counts. The CDR3 DNA reads TGTGCCAGCAGTGAAGTGCGGGGGCAGGGGTACACCATATATTTT. Its protein product is CASSEVRGQGYTIYF. J is TRBJ1-3 and V is TRBV6-1, with a weak D call TRBD1 (6 bases). Germline V lookup: CDR1 MNHNS, CDR2 SASEGT. There are 15 residues in the CDR3. The V and J ends lost 1 base and 8 bases respectively, with 15 bases between them.

The V gene is TRBV9, the J gene TRBJ2-7, with D uncertain. The germline V and J ends were trimmed by 0 bases and 3 bases, with 10 bases remaining between them. CDR1 SGDLS and CDR2 YYNGEE come from the germline V gene. The CDR3 covers 14 residues. The CDR3 DNA follows: TGTGCCAGCAGCGTAGCCCCCCAAGGCTACGAGCAGTACTTC. Amino acids: CASSVAPQGYEQYF.

This chain joins TRBV28 and TRBJ1-3; D unclear. The V end was cut by 6 bases, the J end by 0 bases, with 15 bases between. CDR3 length: 16 residues. The germline V gene encodes CDR1 MDHEN and CDR2 SYDVKM. The CDR3 DNA reads TGTGCCAGCAGCCGGACGGATTCCCTCTCTGGAAACACCATATATTTT. This encodes CASSRTDSLSGNTIYF.

This clone appeared once. The gene calls are TRBV27 and TRBJ2-1; D is unresolved. Trimming cost V 0 bases and J 4 bases, with 13 bases left between them. This CDR3 has 16 amino acids. Germline V CDR1 and CDR2: MNHEY, SMNVEV (reference sequence). DNA of the CDR3: TGTGCCAGCAGTTTATCGGGTAACCTACAATACAATGAGCAGTTCTTC. Protein sequence: CASSLSGNLQYNEQFF.

This clone was counted a few times. This chain uses TRBV4-3 with TRBJ2-7; D possibly uses TRBD1 or TRBD2 (6 bases each). Trimming pared 2 bases from V and 4 bases from J, leaving 15 bases between. Per germline, CDR1 LGHNA and CDR2 YSLEER. This CDR3 has 15 amino acids. The CDR3: CASSQFYGGLYEQYF. The CDR3 nucleotides read TGCGCCAGCAGCCAATTCTACGGGGGCTTATACGAGCAGTACTTC.

The CDR3 loop is CASSFHDRYRAGSNQPQHF. The DNA for the CDR3 is TGTGCCAGCAGTTTCCACGATCGGTATAGGGCGGGTAGCAATCAGCCCCAGCATTTT. This chain joins TRBV28 and TRBJ1-5, with no clear D. Trimming removed 3 bases from V and 0 bases from J, with 21 bases in between. Germline V gene lookup returns CDR1 MDHEN and CDR2 SYDVKM. CDR3 length equals 19 residues. The variable domain in full, with the rest retrieved from reference TRBV28 and TRBJ1-5, is DVKVTQSSRYLVKRTGEKVFLECVQDMDHENMFWYRQDPGLGLRLIYFSYDVKMKEKGDIPEGYSVSREKKERFSLILESASTNQTSMYLCASSFHDRYRAGSNQPQHFGDGTRLSIL.

The gene calls are TRBV10-3 and TRBJ1-2; weak D call: TRBD1 (6 bases). Germline V gene sequence: CDR1 ENHRY, CDR2 SYGVKD. The CDR3 is 15 residues long. With 10 bases removed from V and 5 bases from J, the gap between germline ends came to 23 bases. The CDR3 sequence is CATLEETGLWYGYTF. The CDR3 DNA follows: TGTGCCACGCTTGAGGAGACAGGACTGTGGTATGGCTACACCTTC.

This clone came up once. The rearrangement uses TRBV6-5 and TRBJ1-1, with a tentative D call TRBD1 (5 bases). Trimming left V 8 bases short and J 1 base short, with 14 bases between. CDR1 is MNHEY, CDR2 SVGAGI, per germline. This CDR3 spans 14 amino acids. The CDR3 is CASDRGPRNTEAFF. The CDR3 coding sequence is TGTGCCAGCGATCGGGGACCGAGGAACACTGAAGCTTTCTTT.

The chain has TRBV2 and TRBJ1-2; D ambiguous. This CDR3 has 12 residues. The germline V gene encodes CDR1 SNHLY and CDR2 FYNNEI. With 7 bases removed from V and 6 bases from J, the gap between germline ends came to 12 bases. Here the CDR3 reads CASTNQLNGYTF. The CDR3 DNA reads TGTGCCAGCACGAACCAGCTAAATGGCTACACCTTC.

The V call is TRBV6-1, the J call TRBJ1-2; the D gene is possibly TRBD1 (5 bases). Germline values: CDR1 MNHNS, CDR2 SASEGT. This CDR3 is built from 14 residues. V dropped 5 bases and J dropped 5 bases, with 15 bases sitting between them. The CDR3 DNA reads TGTGCCAGCAGTCCCCGACGGGGCTGGTATGGCTACACCTTC. It specifies CASSPRRGWYGYTF.

This clone was seen once. V is TRBV6-1 and J is TRBJ2-3; D is perhaps TRBD2 (7 bases). The CDR3 runs to 17 residues. The V gene's germline CDR1 is MNHNS and CDR2 SASEGT. Trimming shortened V by 3 bases and J by 4 bases, and 20 bases separated the two germline ends. The CDR3 protein is CASSEFIAGRGPDTQYF. The CDR3 bases are TGTGCCAGCAGTGAGTTCATAGCGGGCAGGGGACCAGATACGCAGTATTTT.

This clone is medium-sized in the sample. The genes are TRBV4-2 and TRBJ2-5; possible D gene TRBD1, 6 bases. V dropped 4 bases and J dropped 5 bases, with 11 bases sitting between them. The V gene's germline CDR1 is LGHNA and CDR2 YNFKEQ. The CDR3 loop spans 13 amino acids. The CDR3 spells CASSLYQGETQYF. The CDR3 DNA sequence: TGTGCCAGCAGCCTCTACCAGGGGGAGACCCAGTACTTC.

The gene calls are TRBV7-2 and TRBJ2-1; TRBD1 matches at 8 bases. Germline CDR1 and CDR2: SGHTA and FQGNSA. The V and J ends lost 5 bases and 8 bases, in that order; junction bases with no gene match: 11. This CDR3 has 15 residues. The DNA of the CDR3 is TGTGCCAGCAGCCGGCCGAACAGGGGGAGGTATGAGCAGTTCTTC. Amino acids: CASSRPNRGRYEQFF.